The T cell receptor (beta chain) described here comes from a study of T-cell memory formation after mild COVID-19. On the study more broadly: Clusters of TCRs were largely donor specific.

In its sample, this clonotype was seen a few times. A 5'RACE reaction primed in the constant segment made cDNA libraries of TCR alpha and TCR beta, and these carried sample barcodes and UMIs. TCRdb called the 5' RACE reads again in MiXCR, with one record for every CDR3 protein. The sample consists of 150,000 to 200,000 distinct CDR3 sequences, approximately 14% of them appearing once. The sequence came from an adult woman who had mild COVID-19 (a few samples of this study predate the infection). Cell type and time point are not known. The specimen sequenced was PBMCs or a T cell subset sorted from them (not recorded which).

CDR3 bases: TGTGCCAGCAGCCCGACCCTAGTGGGCACAGATACGCAGTATTTT. It encodes CASSPTLVGTDTQYF. The J gene is TRBJ2-3, the V gene TRBV3-1, with D unresolved. The CDR3 covers 15 residues. CDR1 is LGHDT and CDR2 is YNNKEL in the germline V gene (reference sequence). Deletions cut 4 bases from V and 1 base from J, with 12 bases between.